The present TCR beta chain was sequenced within a study of blood T cell repertoires in COVID-19. Background on the study: T cells, B-cell-depleted T cells, or PBMCs provided the cDNA or gDNA that served as material.

Germline V gives CDR1 MNHEY, CDR2 SMNVEV (reference sequence). Trimming took off 1 base at V and 5 bases at J, with 8 bases between the two ends. This CDR3 is 13 amino acids long. In the study's own analysis: Researchers report that nucleated cell counts were estimated from reference gene primer amplification. Clones were sequenced by immunoSEQ multiplex PCR, and TCRdb holds only the in-frame ones, with some missing. D and trimming come from the DNA, and the V and J calls and clone size come from that table. The sample gives 380,000 or so clones, around 89% of which show up once; roughly 1.2% is in the top ten.

Input material: peripheral blood. The chain joins TRBV27 to TRBJ2-5; tentatively, D is TRBD2 (6 bases). The origin of this receptor is a man in his forties with acute or convalescent COVID-19. CDR3 DNA sequence: TGTGCCAGCAGTTTATACGGAGGGGAGACCCAGTACTTC. This codes for CASSLYGGETQYF.